The next 21 T cell receptor beta chains were all read from a single sample in a study of cytomegalovirus exposure and HLA in healthy donors. PCR primers comprised 60 Vbeta and 13 Jbeta primers. Profiled with immunoSEQ multiplex PCR; TCRdb holds only in-frame clones, not every one. The profile shows around 92,000 clones, 65% to 75% of them singletons. Sequenced input: PBMCs. These receptor sequences come from a woman between 70 and 85 years old in good health and CMV-seropositive.

The rearrangement links TRBV29-1 to TRBJ2-5, with a weak D call TRBD2 (5 bases). The last part of the DNA fits TRBJ2-7 better; the J call may be wrong. The CDR3 length is 11 residues. Germline V gene sequence: CDR1 SQVTM, CDR2 ANQGSEA. The CDR3 region has the DNA TGCAGCGTTGATGAGGGCTACGAGCAGTACTTC. Protein sequence: CSVDEGYEQYF.

This sequence joins TRBV20-1 and TRBJ1-2; D is ambiguous. CDR1 DFQATT and CDR2 SNEGSKA come from the germline V gene (reference sequence). This CDR3 has 11 amino acids. With 5 bases removed from V and 6 bases from J, the gap between germline ends came to 10 bases. CDR3 amino acids: CSAPPADGYTF. DNA of the CDR3: TGCAGTGCTCCCCCCGCGGATGGCTACACCTTC.

The CDR3 sequence: CASRGGDSRNEKLFF. CDR3 sequence (DNA): TGTGCCAGCAGGGGCGGGGACAGTCGGAATGAAAAACTGTTTTTT. V usage is TRBV28 and J usage is TRBJ1-4, with 7 bases that match TRBD1. The CDR3 sequence is 15 residues long. Losses at the gene ends were 6 bases for V and 5 bases for J; bases not matched to a gene: 9. The germline V gene encodes CDR1 MDHEN and CDR2 SYDVKM.

The genes are TRBV28 and TRBJ2-7; TRBD1 matches 8 bases. Trimming at V came to 2 bases and at J to 6 bases, leaving 6 bases not matched to a gene. CDR3 length: 14 residues. Germline V gene data show CDR1 as MDHEN and CDR2 as SYDVKM. The DNA for the CDR3 is TGTGCCAGCAGTTTAAGGACAGGGTCTCTCGAGCAGTACTTC. Translation: CASSLRTGSLEQYF.

The gene calls are TRBV7-9 and TRBJ1-4, with no clear D. The CDR3 loop spans 13 amino acids. Trimming took 6 bases from V and 7 from J, leaving 12 bases between them. The germline V gene has CDR1 SEHNR and CDR2 FQNEAQ (reference sequence). The CDR3 loop is CASSQRLGEKLFF. CDR3 in DNA: TGTGCCAGCAGTCAGAGGTTGGGTGAAAAACTGTTTTTT.

The V call is TRBV15, the J call TRBJ2-1, with a weak D call TRBD1 (5 bases). The CDR3 is 13 amino acids. The V end was cut by 0 bases, the J end by 10 bases, with 10 bases between. In germline, CDR1 is LNHNV, CDR2 YYDKDF (reference sequence). The CDR3 DNA is TGTGCCACCAGCAGAGATCCAGGGATGGAGCAGTTCTTC. Translation gives CATSRDPGMEQFF.

The chain is built from TRBV7-3 and TRBJ1-6; no firm D call. V was pared by 5 bases and J by 7 bases, with 9 bases between. Germline V gives CDR1 SGHTA, CDR2 FQGTGA. The CDR3 has 13 residues. This chain's CDR3 is CASSPGSNSPLHF. In nucleotides, the CDR3 is TGTGCCAGCAGCCCGGGGTCAAATTCACCCCTCCACTTT. Looking up the rest from reference TRBV7-3 and TRBJ1-6 gives the full variable domain: GAGVSQTPSNKVTEKGKYVELRCDPISGHTALYWYRQSLGQGPEFLIYFQGTGAADDSGLPNDRFFAVRPEGSVSTLKIQRTERGDSAVYLCASSPGSNSPLHFGNGTRLTVT.

The chain has TRBV18 and TRBJ2-3, with 8 bases fitting TRBD2. V was pared by 1 base and J by 1 base, with 13 bases of the junction left unmatched. Germline V gene sequence: CDR1 KGHSH, CDR2 LQKENI. The CDR3 sequence is 19 residues long. CDR3 DNA: TGTGCCAGCTCACCACTGCGTGTAAAAGCGGGAGACGGCACAGATACGCAGTATTTT. It is translated as CASSPLRVKAGDGTDTQYF.

The rearrangement links TRBV11-2 to TRBJ1-4; D not resolved. V was clipped by 2 bases and J by 4 bases, with 11 bases between them. Germline-derived CDR1 and CDR2 are SGHAT and FQNNGV. The CDR3 is made up of 15 amino acids. For the CDR3, the DNA is TGTGCCAGCAGCTTACGCGGACTGAGTAATGAAAAACTGTTTTTT. This gives the protein CASSLRGLSNEKLFF.

The V and J genes are TRBV7-2 and TRBJ1-3; D is ambiguous. CDR1 is SGHTA, CDR2 FQGNSA, per germline. The CDR3 is 15 amino acids. V was trimmed by 1 base and J by 0 bases, leaving 7 bases between them. DNA for the CDR3: TGTGCCAGCAGCTTAGATACGGGCTCTGGAAACACCATATATTTT. Translation gives CASSLDTGSGNTIYF.

In DNA, the CDR3 is TGTGCCAGCAGCTCACAAAAACTAGGGGAGCAGTTCTTC. Encoded protein: CASSSQKLGEQFF. The chain combines TRBV7-3 with TRBJ2-1, with TRBD2 as a possible D gene (5 bases). CDR1 SGHTA and CDR2 FQGTGA come from the germline V gene. This CDR3 has 13 amino acids. V was clipped by 4 bases and J by 10 bases, with 14 bases between them.

The chain has TRBV9 and TRBJ1-2; 8 nucleotides align to TRBD1. CDR3 length: 17 residues. The J segment lost 5 bases and the V segment lost 0 bases, leaving 12 bases of the junction unmatched. Germline assignment: CDR1 SGDLS and CDR2 YYNGEE. The CDR3 DNA is TGTGCCAGCAGCGTAGAGAGACAGGGGCCGAACAGATATGGCTACACCTTC. It specifies CASSVERQGPNRYGYTF.

The chain is built from TRBV19 and TRBJ1-2; D possibly corresponds to TRBD1 (6 bases). This CDR3 comprises 14 residues. Trimming shortened V by 10 bases and J by 3 bases, and 18 bases separated the two germline ends. Germline-derived CDR1 and CDR2 are LNHDA and SQIVND (reference sequence). CDR3 nucleotides: TGTGCCACATCAACAGGGTCGCCCGACTATGGCTACACCTTC. Translation gives CATSTGSPDYGYTF.

This clone was counted a single time. The chain is built from TRBV21-1 and TRBJ1-5; the table assigns TRBD1, which was not confirmed against the DNA. TRBV21-1 is classified as a pseudogene. The CDR3 loop spans 16 amino acids. The CDR3 DNA sequence: TGTGCCAGCAGCAAAGGGCCAGGGGATAGCAATCAGCCCCAGCATTTT. Protein product: CASSKGPGDSNQPQHF.

The chain uses TRBV6-6 and TRBJ1-1; D is unclear. Germline CDR1 and CDR2: MNHNY and SVGAGI (reference sequence). V was trimmed by 0 bases and J by 4 bases, leaving 3 bases between them. There are 12 residues in the CDR3. The CDR3 protein is CASSYSRTEAFF. The CDR3 DNA reads as TGTGCCAGCAGTTACTCCCGCACTGAAGCTTTCTTT.

The chain combines TRBV7-8 with TRBJ1-5, with D perhaps matching TRBD1 (5 bases). V gave up 0 bases and J gave up 2 bases, with 5 bases separating them. CDR3 size: 14 residues. Germline V lookup: CDR1 SGHVS, CDR2 FQNEAQ. This CDR3 reads CASSLATGNQPQHF. DNA of the CDR3: TGTGCCAGCAGCTTAGCGACAGGCAATCAGCCCCAGCATTTT.

V is TRBV2 and J is TRBJ2-1; D is possibly TRBD2 (5 bases). Germline V lookup: CDR1 SNHLY, CDR2 FYNNEI. The CDR3 is 16 residues long. The V end lost 0 bases, the J end lost 4 bases, and 13 bases lay between the germline ends. The CDR3 region is CASSEALLGVYNEQFF. The DNA for the CDR3 is TGTGCCAGCAGTGAAGCTCTCCTGGGAGTATACAATGAGCAGTTCTTC.

V gene TRBV18 combines with J gene TRBJ1-5; the match to TRBD1 covers 11 bases. V gave up 4 bases and J gave up 7 bases; unmatched junction bases: 9. This CDR3 comprises 16 residues. Per germline, CDR1 KGHSH and CDR2 LQKENI. CDR3: CASSRSGQGVGQPQHF. In DNA form, the CDR3 reads TGTGCCAGCTCACGATCGGGACAGGGGGTTGGGCAGCCCCAGCATTTT.

Concerning this clone: One end of the junction does not line up with germline, which may come from a read error. This chain links TRBV9 with TRBJ2-5, with 8 positions matching TRBD2. The germline V gene encodes CDR1 SGDLS and CDR2 YYNGEE. The length of the CDR3 is 16 residues. The CDR3 nucleotides read TGTGCCAGCAGCGTAGGTGGTAGCGGGAACCAAGAGGCCCAGTACTTC. Translation: CASSVGGSGNQEAQYF.

The rearrangement uses TRBV11-2 and TRBJ2-5; weak D call: TRBD1 (6 bases). The DNA matches TRBJ2-7 better at its end, which makes the J call doubtful. The CDR3 covers 16 residues. Germline values: CDR1 SGHAT, CDR2 FQNNGV. Here the CDR3 DNA reads TGTGCCAGCAGCTTAGCGGCAGGGGCCCTCTCCTACGAGCAGTACTTC. It is translated as CASSLAAGALSYEQYF.

CDR3 in amino acids: CASSLWDTTEAFF. CDR3 sequence (DNA): TGTGCCAGCAGTTTATGGGACACAACTGAAGCTTTCTTT. The chain couples TRBV27 to TRBJ1-1, with D tentatively TRBD1 (6 bases). The germline gives CDR1 MNHEY, CDR2 SMNVEV (reference sequence). This CDR3 is built from 13 residues. V was clipped by 1 base and J by 5 bases, with 8 bases between them.